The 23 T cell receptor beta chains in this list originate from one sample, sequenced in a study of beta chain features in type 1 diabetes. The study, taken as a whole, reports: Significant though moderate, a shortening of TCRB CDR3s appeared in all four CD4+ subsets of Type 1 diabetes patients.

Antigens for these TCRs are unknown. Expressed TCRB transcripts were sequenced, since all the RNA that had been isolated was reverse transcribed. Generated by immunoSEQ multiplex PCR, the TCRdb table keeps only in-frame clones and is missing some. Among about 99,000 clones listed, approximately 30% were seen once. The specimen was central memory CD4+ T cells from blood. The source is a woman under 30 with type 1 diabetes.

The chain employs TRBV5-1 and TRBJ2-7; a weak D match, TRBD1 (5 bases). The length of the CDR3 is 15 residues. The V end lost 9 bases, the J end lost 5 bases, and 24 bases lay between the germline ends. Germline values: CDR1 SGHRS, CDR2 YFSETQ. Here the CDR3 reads CATGPMDTLGHEQYF. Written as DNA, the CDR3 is TGCGCCACAGGCCCCATGGACACGCTGGGCCACGAGCAGTACTTC.

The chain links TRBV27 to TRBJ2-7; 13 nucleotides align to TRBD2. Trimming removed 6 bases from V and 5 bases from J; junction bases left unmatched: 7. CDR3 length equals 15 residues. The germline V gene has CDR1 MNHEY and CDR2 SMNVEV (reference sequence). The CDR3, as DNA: TGTGCCAGCAGCCCCTTGACTAGCGGGAGGAACGAGCAGTACTTC. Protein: CASSPLTSGRNEQYF.

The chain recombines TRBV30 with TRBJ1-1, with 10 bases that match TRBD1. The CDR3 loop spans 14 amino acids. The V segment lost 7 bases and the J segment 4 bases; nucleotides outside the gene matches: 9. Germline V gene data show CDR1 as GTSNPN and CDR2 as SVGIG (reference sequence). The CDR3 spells CASPRGQGSTEAFF. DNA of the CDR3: TGTGCCTCCCCCAGGGGACAGGGGAGCACTGAAGCTTTCTTT. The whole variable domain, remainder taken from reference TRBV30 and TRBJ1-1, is SQTIHQWPATLVQPVGSPLSLECTVEGTSNPNLYWYRQAAGRGLQLLFYSVGIGQISSEVPQNLSASRPQDRQFILSSKKLLLSDSGFYLCASPRGQGSTEAFFGQGTRLTVV.

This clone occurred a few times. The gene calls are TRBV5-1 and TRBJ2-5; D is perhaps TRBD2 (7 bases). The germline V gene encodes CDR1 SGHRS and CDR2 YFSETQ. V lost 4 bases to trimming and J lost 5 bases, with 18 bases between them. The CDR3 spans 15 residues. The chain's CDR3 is CASSTPGGVGETQYF. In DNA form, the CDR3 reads TGCGCCAGCAGCACCCCGGGGGGCGTGGGGGAGACCCAGTACTTC.

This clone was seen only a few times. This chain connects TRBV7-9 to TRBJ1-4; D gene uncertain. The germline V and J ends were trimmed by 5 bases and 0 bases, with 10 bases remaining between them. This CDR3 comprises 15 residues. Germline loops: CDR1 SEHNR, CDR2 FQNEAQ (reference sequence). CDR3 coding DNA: TGTGCCAGCAGCGACTACGGGGCAACTAATGAAAAACTGTTTTTT. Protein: CASSDYGATNEKLFF.

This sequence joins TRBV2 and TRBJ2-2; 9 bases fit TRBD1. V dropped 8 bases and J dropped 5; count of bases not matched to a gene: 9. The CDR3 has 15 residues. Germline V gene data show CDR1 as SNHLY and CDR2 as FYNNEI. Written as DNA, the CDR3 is TGTGCCAGCGGTTCCGGGACAGGGTGGACCGGGGAGCTGTTTTTT. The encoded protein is CASGSGTGWTGELFF.

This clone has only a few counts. Written as DNA, the CDR3 is TGCAGCGTTGAAGGAGGAAGCAGGGGCCTAGGTAACTATGGCTACACCTTC. It specifies CSVEGGSRGLGNYGYTF. The V and J genes are TRBV29-1 and TRBJ1-2, with TRBD1 as a possible D gene (6 bases). There are 17 residues in the CDR3. Germline values: CDR1 SQVTM, CDR2 ANQGSEA. The V gene lost 1 base and the J gene lost 1 base, with 19 bases spanning the gap.

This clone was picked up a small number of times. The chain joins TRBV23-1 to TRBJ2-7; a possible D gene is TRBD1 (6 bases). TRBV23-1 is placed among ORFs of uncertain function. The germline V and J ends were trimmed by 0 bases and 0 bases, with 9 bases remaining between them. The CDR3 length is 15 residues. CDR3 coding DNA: TGCGCCAGCAGTCAATCTGACAGGACCTCCTACGAGCAGTACGTC. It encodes CASSQSDRTSYEQYV.

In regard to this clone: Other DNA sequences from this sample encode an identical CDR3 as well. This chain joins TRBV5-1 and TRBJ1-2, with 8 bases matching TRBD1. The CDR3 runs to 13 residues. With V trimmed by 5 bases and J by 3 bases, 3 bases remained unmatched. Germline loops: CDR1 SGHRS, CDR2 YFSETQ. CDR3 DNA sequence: TGCGCCAGCAGAACGGACAGGGACTATGGCTACACCTTC. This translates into CASRTDRDYGYTF. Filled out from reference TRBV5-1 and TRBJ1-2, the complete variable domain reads KAGVTQTPRYLIKTRGQQVTLSCSPISGHRSVSWYQQTPGQGLQFLFEYFSETQRNKGNFPGRFSGRQFSNSRSEMNVSTLELGDSALYLCASRTDRDYGYTFGSGTRLTVV.

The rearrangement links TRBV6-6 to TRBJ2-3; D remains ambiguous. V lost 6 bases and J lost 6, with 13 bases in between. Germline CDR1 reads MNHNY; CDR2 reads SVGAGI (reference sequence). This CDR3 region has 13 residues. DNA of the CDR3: TGTGCCAGCAGACAGTCTCACTGGGATACGCAGTATTTT. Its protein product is CASRQSHWDTQYF.

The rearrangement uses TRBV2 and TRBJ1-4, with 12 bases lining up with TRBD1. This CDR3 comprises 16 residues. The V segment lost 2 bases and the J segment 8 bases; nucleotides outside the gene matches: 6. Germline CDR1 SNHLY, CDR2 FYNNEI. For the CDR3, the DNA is TGTGCCAGCAGTGAAAGGGACAGGGGGCGCGGGGAAAAACTGTTTTTT. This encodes CASSERDRGRGEKLFF. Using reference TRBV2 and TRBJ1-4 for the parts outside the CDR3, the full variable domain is EPEVTQTPSHQVTQMGQEVILRCVPISNHLYFYWYRQILGQKVEFLVSFYNNEISEKSEIFDDQFSVERPDGSNFTLKIRSTKLEDSAMYFCASSERDRGRGEKLFFGSGTQLSVL.

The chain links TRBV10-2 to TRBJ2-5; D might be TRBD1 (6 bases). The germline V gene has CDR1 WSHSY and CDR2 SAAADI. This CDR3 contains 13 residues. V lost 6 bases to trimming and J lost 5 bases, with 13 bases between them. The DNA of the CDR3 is TGCGCCAGCAGGGACAGCGGCGGGGAGACCCAGTACTTC. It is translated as CASRDSGGETQYF.

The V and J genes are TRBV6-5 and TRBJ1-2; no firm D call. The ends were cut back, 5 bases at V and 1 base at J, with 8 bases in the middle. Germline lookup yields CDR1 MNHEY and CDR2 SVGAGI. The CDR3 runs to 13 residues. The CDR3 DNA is TGTGCCAGCAGTCGTGACAATAACTATGGCTACACCTTC. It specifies CASSRDNNYGYTF.

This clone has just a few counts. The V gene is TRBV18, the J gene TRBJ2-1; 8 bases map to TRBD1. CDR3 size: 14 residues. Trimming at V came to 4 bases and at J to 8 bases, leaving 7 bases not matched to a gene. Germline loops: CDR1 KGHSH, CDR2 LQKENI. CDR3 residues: CASSLQGAGDEQFF. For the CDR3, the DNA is TGTGCCAGCTCACTGCAGGGGGCAGGCGATGAGCAGTTCTTC.

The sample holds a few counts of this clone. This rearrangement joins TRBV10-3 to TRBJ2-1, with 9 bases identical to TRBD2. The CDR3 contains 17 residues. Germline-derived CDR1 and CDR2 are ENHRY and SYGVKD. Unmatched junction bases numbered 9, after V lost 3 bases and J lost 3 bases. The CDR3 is CAISDSSGINRYNEQFF. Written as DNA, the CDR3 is TGTGCCATCAGTGATTCTAGCGGGATAAATCGCTACAATGAGCAGTTCTTC.

The CDR3 here is CASSVGGLAGVSEQYF. The CDR3 DNA reads TGTGCCAGCAGCGTAGGTGGACTAGCGGGAGTATCCGAGCAGTACTTC. The chain is built from TRBV9 and TRBJ2-7; TRBD2 matches at 13 bases. Trimming at V came to 0 bases and at J to 6 bases, leaving 6 bases not matched to a gene. This CDR3 has 16 residues. Per the germline V gene, CDR1 is SGDLS and CDR2 is YYNGEE.

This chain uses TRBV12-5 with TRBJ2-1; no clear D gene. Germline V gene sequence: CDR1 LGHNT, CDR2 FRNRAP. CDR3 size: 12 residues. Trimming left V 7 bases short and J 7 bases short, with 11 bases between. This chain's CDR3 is CASARDTNEQFF. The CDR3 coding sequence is TGTGCTAGTGCTCGAGATACGAATGAGCAGTTCTTC.

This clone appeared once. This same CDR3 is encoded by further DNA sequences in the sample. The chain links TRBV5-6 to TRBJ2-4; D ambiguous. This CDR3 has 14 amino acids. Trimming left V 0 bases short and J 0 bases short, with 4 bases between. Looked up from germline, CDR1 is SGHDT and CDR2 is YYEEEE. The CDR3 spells CASSLGLAKNIQYF. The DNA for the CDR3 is TGTGCCAGCAGCTTGGGTCTAGCCAAAAACATTCAGTACTTC.

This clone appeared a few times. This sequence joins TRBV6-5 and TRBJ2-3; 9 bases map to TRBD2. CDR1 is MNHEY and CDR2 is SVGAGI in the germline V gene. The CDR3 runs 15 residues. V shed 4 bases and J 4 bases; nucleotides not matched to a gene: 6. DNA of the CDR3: TGTGCCAGCAGTTCCACCGGACTAGCGTCAGATACGCAGTATTTT. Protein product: CASSSTGLASDTQYF.

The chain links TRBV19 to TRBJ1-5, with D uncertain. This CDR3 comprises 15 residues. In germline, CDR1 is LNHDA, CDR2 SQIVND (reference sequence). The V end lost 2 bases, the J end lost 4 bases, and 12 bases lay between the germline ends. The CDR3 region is CASSIKRAPNQPQHF. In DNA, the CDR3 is TGTGCCAGTAGTATAAAGCGGGCGCCAAATCAGCCCCAGCATTTT.

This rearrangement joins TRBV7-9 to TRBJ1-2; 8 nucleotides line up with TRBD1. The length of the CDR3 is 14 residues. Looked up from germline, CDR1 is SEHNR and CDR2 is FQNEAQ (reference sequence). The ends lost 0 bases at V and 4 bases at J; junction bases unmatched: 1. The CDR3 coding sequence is TGTGCCAGCAGCTTAGCTGGGACAGGCTATGGCTACACCTTC. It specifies CASSLAGTGYGYTF.

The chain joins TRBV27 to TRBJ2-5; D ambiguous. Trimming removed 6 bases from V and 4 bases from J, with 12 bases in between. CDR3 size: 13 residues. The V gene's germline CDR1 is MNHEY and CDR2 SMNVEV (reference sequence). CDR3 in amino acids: CASSQRVRETQYF. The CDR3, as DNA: TGTGCCAGCAGCCAACGAGTGCGAGAGACCCAGTACTTC.

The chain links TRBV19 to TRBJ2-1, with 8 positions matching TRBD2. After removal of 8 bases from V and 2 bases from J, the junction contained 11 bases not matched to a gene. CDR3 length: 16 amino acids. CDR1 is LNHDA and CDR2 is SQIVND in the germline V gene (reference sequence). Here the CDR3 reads CASGSLISGTYNEQFF. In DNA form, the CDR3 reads TGTGCCAGTGGCTCGTTGATTAGCGGGACCTACAATGAGCAGTTCTTC.